The rows below give T cell receptor beta chains drawn from one sample of a study of regulatory T cells in long-lasting Graves disease. TCRdb redid the calling of the multiplex PCR reads with MiXCR, one entry per CDR3 protein. This table holds about 440,000 distinct CDR3 sequences, about a sixth found once. These data were also reused for a study on T cells in Graves' hyperthyroidism and ophthalmopathy.

Specimen: peripheral blood mononuclear cells (PBMCs), collected at new diagnosis, from a patient treated with antithyroid drugs. The receptors here all came from a young woman with Graves disease. Each CDR3 is given with its conserved first and last residue. The D gene is left open where the match is weak. Clone size is shown for a subset of rows, as once, few, many or a class of expanded clone.

v_call	j_call	d_call	clone_size	cdr3_nt	cdr3_aa
TRBV28	TRBJ2-7	-	many	TGTGCCAGCAGTTCCAACTCCTACGAGCAGTACTTC	CASSSNSYEQYF
TRBV7-9	TRBJ2-1	-	many	TGTGCCAGCAGCTTAGTACAGGGAAAGGAAAAGCAGTTCTTC	CASSLVQGKEKQFF
TRBV11-3	TRBJ2-2	-	many	TGTGCCAGCACGGACGGGGGGCCTACCGGGGAGCTGTTTTTT	CASTDGGPTGELFF
TRBV12-3/TRBV12-4	TRBJ2-7	-	many	TGTGCCAGCAGTTTTTCGTCACTCGAGCAGTACTTC	CASSFSSLEQYF
TRBV27	TRBJ1-2	-	many	TGTGCCAGCAGTCGCCAGGTAGCTTATGAAGGCTACACCTTC	CASSRQVAYEGYTF
TRBV19	TRBJ2-1	-	few	TGTGCCAGTAGTGCTGTGGGGGGTCTCTCCTACAATGAGCAGTTCTTC	CASSAVGGLSYNEQFF
TRBV28	TRBJ2-7	-	many	TGTGCCAGTAGGACAGTATACGAGCAGTACTTC	CASRTVYEQYF
TRBV24-1	TRBJ2-3	-	-	TGTGCCACCAGTGAGGTCGCAGTGGATACGCAGTATTTT	CATSEVAVDTQYF
TRBV27	TRBJ2-5	TRBD2	few	TGTGCCAGCAGTCGGATAGTAGCGGGAGGGTACAATGAGCGGTTCTTC	CASSRIVAGGYNERFF
TRBV28	TRBJ2-7	-	-	TGTGCCAGCAGGGGGGACACTTGGTACGAGCAGTACTTC	CASRGDTWYEQYF
TRBV11-1	TRBJ2-2	-	many	TGTGCCAGCAGCTTACTACAGTCCTTGGGCGGGGAGCTGTTTTTT	CASSLLQSLGGELFF
TRBV20-1	TRBJ2-3	TRBD2	many	TGCAGTGCTAGAGAGCTAGCGGGAGGGCCGAAAGATACGCAGTATTTT	CSARELAGGPKDTQYF
TRBV4-2	TRBJ2-1	-	few	TGTGCCAGCAGTAGTACTACCAATGAGCAGTTCTTC	CASSSTTNEQFF
TRBV27	TRBJ2-5	TRBD1	many	TGTGCCAGCAGTCGGTCAACGGGACAGGGCAGGGAGACCCAGTACTTC	CASSRSTGQGRETQYF
TRBV7-2	TRBJ2-3	-	many	TGTGCCAGCAGCGCGGGACCAACCGAGAGTACAGATACGCAGTATTTT	CASSAGPTESTDTQYF
TRBV20-1	TRBJ2-7	TRBD2	many	TGCAGTGCTAGAGCCCTAGCGGGAGCCTACGAGCAGTACTTC	CSARALAGAYEQYF
TRBV19	TRBJ1-5	-	few	TGTGCCAGTAGTGAGGTGGGAGGCCAGCCCCAGCATTTT	CASSEVGGQPQHF
TRBV9	TRBJ2-1	-	-	TGTGCCAGCAGCGTAGCCATCGGGACCTACAATGAGCAGTTCTTC	CASSVAIGTYNEQFF
TRBV20-1	TRBJ2-7	TRBD2	many	TGCAGTGCTAGAGATTGGGCGGGGGGCTACGAGCAGTACTTC	CSARDWAGGYEQYF
TRBV20-1	TRBJ2-7	TRBD2	many	TGCAGTGCTAGAGATCAGACTAGCGGGCGCGTCTACGAGCAGTACTTC	CSARDQTSGRVYEQYF
TRBV24-1	TRBJ2-2	-	-	TGTGCTTCGTCGGGGAACACCGGGGAGCTGTTTTTT	CASSGNTGELFF
TRBV28	TRBJ2-5	-	many	TGTGCCAGCAGTTTTTTTTTAACTACAGGCCTCAAAGAGACCCAGTACTTC	CASSFFLTTGLKETQYF
TRBV6-1	TRBJ2-4	TRBD2	many	TGTGCCAGCAGTCCGAAGGGGCTAGCGGGAGTCAGAAACATTCAGTACTTC	CASSPKGLAGVRNIQYF
TRBV29-1	TRBJ2-1	TRBD2	few	TGCAGCGTTGACCTTAGCGGGACCTACAATGAGCAGTTCTTC	CSVDLSGTYNEQFF
TRBV12-3/TRBV12-4	TRBJ2-7	-	many	TGTGCCAGCAGAAGATCGCCAGGGGCCTACGAGCAGTACTTC	CASRRSPGAYEQYF
TRBV28	TRBJ2-2	-	-	TGTGCCAGCAGAAGGTGGGCAGACACCGGGGAGCTGTTTTTT	CASRRWADTGELFF
TRBV18	TRBJ2-1	-	many	TGTGCCAGCTCACCGGACCTTTTAACAGGGTGGAATGAGCAGTTCTTC	CASSPDLLTGWNEQFF
TRBV20-1	TRBJ1-5	TRBD1	many	TGCAGTGCGCCGAGACAGGGGAACAATCAGCCCCAGCATTTT	CSAPRQGNNQPQHF
TRBV6-2/TRBV6-3	TRBJ1-1	-	few	TGTGCCAGCAGTTACCGCAGTCCGAACACTGAAGCTTTCTTT	CASSYRSPNTEAFF
TRBV7-6	TRBJ2-7	TRBD2	few	TGTGCCAGCAGCCCGAGACTAGCGGGAGAATCATCCTACGAGCAGTACTTC	CASSPRLAGESSYEQYF
TRBV28	TRBJ1-3	-	-	TGTGCCAGCACCGAATGGAAGGAAGGAAACACCATATATTTT	CASTEWKEGNTIYF
TRBV27	TRBJ2-1	-	many	TGTGCCAGCAGTTCAGATGAGGATGAGCAGTTCTTC	CASSSDEDEQFF
TRBV7-8	TRBJ1-2	-	many	TGTGCCAGCAGCTTATGGAGAGGGAGTGGAGGCTACACCTTC	CASSLWRGSGGYTF
TRBV7-2	TRBJ1-1	-	many	TGTGCCAGCAGTTTACATTGGGCCCCCCTTGAAGCTTTCTTT	CASSLHWAPLEAFF
TRBV11-2	TRBJ2-2	-	many	TGTGCCAGCAGCTTAGCTACCCCGTCTAGCACCGGGGAGCTGTTTTTT	CASSLATPSSTGELFF
TRBV6-1	TRBJ1-2	TRBD1	many	TGTGCCAGCAGATCCAAGGGACAGCTCCTCTATGGCTACACCTTC	CASRSKGQLLYGYTF
TRBV20-1	TRBJ2-3	TRBD2	-	TGCAGTGCTAGCCCACTAGCGGGAGTTGGGGATACGCAGTATTTT	CSASPLAGVGDTQYF
TRBV28	TRBJ2-5	TRBD2	-	TGTGCCAGCAGCCCCAGCGGGGGCATGAGGGAGACCCAGTACTTC	CASSPSGGMRETQYF
TRBV14	TRBJ2-7	TRBD1	-	TGTGCCAGCAGCCCTCTACCCGGGACAGGGTACGAGCAGTACTTC	CASSPLPGTGYEQYF
TRBV9	TRBJ1-2	-	few	TGTGCCAGCAGCGTAGAATTAGGTGGTGGCTACACCTTC	CASSVELGGGYTF
TRBV5-4	TRBJ2-7	TRBD2	many	TGTGCCAGCAGCTTGGAGGCCGCGGGAGGGGGCGACGAGCAGTACTTC	CASSLEAAGGGDEQYF
TRBV24-1	TRBJ2-3	-	few	TGTGCCACCAGTCATCCCAGCACAGATACGCAGTATTTT	CATSHPSTDTQYF
TRBV4-3	TRBJ2-7	TRBD1	few	TGCGCCAGCAGCCAAGACCGGGACGGGACAGACGAGCAGTACTTC	CASSQDRDGTDEQYF
TRBV2	TRBJ1-1	-	many	TGTGCCAGCAGTGAAGTTGGGGGGTTGGCTGAAGCTTTCTTT	CASSEVGGLAEAFF
TRBV5-5	TRBJ2-7	-	many	TGTGCCAGCAGCCCCTGGGGAGTCCGGGCCTACGAGCAGTACTTC	CASSPWGVRAYEQYF
TRBV6-1	TRBJ2-3	-	few	TGTGCCAGCAGCCGATTCTCGGGGGATACGCAGTATTTT	CASSRFSGDTQYF
TRBV7-2	TRBJ1-2	-	few	TGTGCCAGCAGCTTATTTGGCGAGCAGGTTGGCTACACCTTC	CASSLFGEQVGYTF
TRBV7-3	TRBJ1-1	-	-	TGTGCCAGCAGCTGGGGAGAAATGAACACTGAAGCTTTCTTT	CASSWGEMNTEAFF
TRBV28	TRBJ2-2	-	many	TGTGCCAGCAGTTTACGGATCGCGGGGGAGCTGTTTTTT	CASSLRIAGELFF
TRBV6-9	TRBJ2-7	TRBD2	many	TGTGCCAGCAGTTACTCAGCGGGAGGGCCGGGCTACGAGCAGTACTTC	CASSYSAGGPGYEQYF
TRBV29-1	TRBJ2-3	TRBD2	many	TGCAGCGTAGCTCTAGCGGGAGTAACAGATACGCAGTATTTT	CSVALAGVTDTQYF
TRBV7-2	TRBJ2-5	TRBD2	few	TGTGCCAGCAGCTTAGTGGCTAGCGGGAAAGAGACCCAGTACTTC	CASSLVASGKETQYF
TRBV11-2	TRBJ2-3	-	many	TGTGCCAGCAGCTTATTGATTGGGATCACAGATACGCAGTATTTT	CASSLLIGITDTQYF
TRBV18	TRBJ2-7	TRBD2	-	TGTGCCAGCTCCAGCGGGACTAGCGGGACCCTCTCCTACGAGCAGTACTTC	CASSSGTSGTLSYEQYF
TRBV7-2	TRBJ2-3	-	many	TGTGCCTGTGCCAGCGGGTATACGCAGTATTTT	CACASGYTQYF
TRBV29-1	TRBJ2-3	-	-	TGCAGCGTCGAGACTAGTCCCTCTTTTCTAAATACGCAGTATTTT	CSVETSPSFLNTQYF
TRBV27	TRBJ2-1	TRBD2	many	TGTGCCAGCAGTTTTCGGGAGGCCTACAATGAGCAGTTCTTC	CASSFREAYNEQFF